The rows below give T cell receptor beta chains drawn from one sample of a study of neurological immune-mediated disorders. TCRdb redid the calling of the 5' RACE reads with MiXCR, one entry per CDR3 protein. The sample yields over 55,000 distinct CDR3 sequences, 2% to 2.5% seen once. Sample: PBMCs. All receptors come from a middle-aged man with multiple sclerosis. Both conserved end residues are part of each CDR3. A D gene is named only where the DNA matches it firmly. The size of a clone is reported for some rows only, either as once, few or many, or as a class for expanded clones.

many	TRBV6-5	-	TRBJ2-7	TGTGCCAGCAGCAACCACGAGTTCAACGAGCAGTACTTC	CASSNHEFNEQYF
-	TRBV30	-	TRBJ1-1	TGTGCCTGGAGTTTGAGAGGAGCTAACACTGAAGCTTTCTTT	CAWSLRGANTEAFF
many	TRBV7-7	-	TRBJ2-1	TGTGCCAGCAGCCACCGACCCAGGGATGAGCAGTTCTTC	CASSHRPRDEQFF
many	TRBV6-5	-	TRBJ2-7	TGTGCCAGCAGGCAGGGTAGATTTCCCTACGAGCAGTACTTC	CASRQGRFPYEQYF
many	TRBV5-1	-	TRBJ2-7	TGCGCCAGCAGCTCAGGGAGTTCCTACGAGCAGTACTTC	CASSSGSSYEQYF
many	TRBV9	TRBD2	TRBJ2-1	TGTGCCAGCAGCGTAGACGGGGGGGCCTACAATGAGCAGTTCTTC	CASSVDGGAYNEQFF
many	TRBV10-3	-	TRBJ2-2	TGTGCCATCAGTGCCCGGTCCCGGGGAGCCGGGGAGCTGTTTTTT	CAISARSRGAGELFF
many	TRBV20-1	-	TRBJ2-3	TGCAGTGCTGGACCCGATAGCACAGATACGCAGTATTTT	CSAGPDSTDTQYF
many	TRBV10-3	-	TRBJ1-5	TGTGCCATCAGTGAGTCAGGGGATCAGCCCCAGCATTTT	CAISESGDQPQHF
many	TRBV6-6	-	TRBJ2-2	TGTGCCAGTATAACGGGCATAAAGGGCGGGGAGCTGTTTTTT	CASITGIKGGELFF
many	TRBV5-1	TRBD1	TRBJ1-1	TGCGCCAGCAGCCCCGGGACAGCGGGAACTGAAGCTTTCTTT	CASSPGTAGTEAFF
many	TRBV6-1	TRBD1	TRBJ1-2	TGTGCCAGCAGTGAGACAGGGGTCTATGGCTACACCTTC	CASSETGVYGYTF
many	TRBV3-2	-	TRBJ2-7	TGTGCCAGCAGCCAACCCCAACAGGGGCAGGGGCAGTACTTC	CASSQPQQGQGQYF
many	TRBV5-1	TRBD1	TRBJ1-4	TGCGCCAGCAGCCCCGGGACAGGGGGTTTCGATGAAAAACTGTTTTTT	CASSPGTGGFDEKLFF
many	TRBV6-6	-	TRBJ1-5	TGTGCCAGCACCTCGTTTGGGTTTGCGGGTAGCAATCAGCCCCAGCATTTT	CASTSFGFAGSNQPQHF
many	TRBV12-3/TRBV12-4	TRBD2	TRBJ2-5	TGTGCCAGCAGTTTAAAACGGGGGGGGCAAGAGACCCAGTACTTC	CASSLKRGGQETQYF
many	TRBV6-5	TRBD1	TRBJ2-1	TGTGCCAGCAGTCCTTTGCGAGCGGGACAGGGGCCTGAGCAGTTCTTC	CASSPLRAGQGPEQFF
many	TRBV5-1	TRBD2	TRBJ2-7	TGCGCCAGCAGCCGCACTAGCGGGGGGCCCGGGGAGCAGTACTTC	CASSRTSGGPGEQYF
many	TRBV5-1	-	TRBJ1-1	TGCGCCAGCAGCTTGGCTCAGACGAACACTGAAGCTTTCTTT	CASSLAQTNTEAFF
many	TRBV5-1	-	TRBJ2-4	TGCGCCAGCAGCCTCTCGTGGGGAGCCAAAAACATTCAGTACTTC	CASSLSWGAKNIQYF
many	TRBV5-1	-	TRBJ2-7	TGCGCCAGCAGCTTGGACGCCTACGAGCAGTACTTC	CASSLDAYEQYF
many	TRBV12-3/TRBV12-4	-	TRBJ1-5	TGTGCCAGCACCCATACGGGGGTTCAGCCCCAGCATTTT	CASTHTGVQPQHF
many	TRBV7-9	-	TRBJ1-1	TGTGCCAGCAGCTTAGCGGGGGACTCGGCTTTCTTT	CASSLAGDSAFF
many	TRBV5-1	TRBD2	TRBJ2-3	TGCGCCAGCAGCTTCGGGGGGAGGGATACGCAGTATTTT	CASSFGGRDTQYF
many	TRBV5-1	-	TRBJ2-6	TGCGCCAGCAGCTTGTCAGGGGCCGGGGCCAACGTCCTGACTTTC	CASSLSGAGANVLTF
many	TRBV20-1	-	TRBJ1-3	TGCAGTGCTAGAGGTGGGAGGGGTCTCGGGCTAAGGGACGGAAACACCATATATTTT	CSARGGRGLGLRDGNTIYF
many	TRBV3-1	-	TRBJ1-1	TGTGCCAGCAGCCAAGGGGACCGACTTGTGAACACTGAAGCTTTCTTT	CASSQGDRLVNTEAFF
many	TRBV20-1	-	TRBJ2-1	TGCAGTGCTAGTCCCGCAACAGCTAGCTCCTACAATGAGCAGTTCTTC	CSASPATASSYNEQFF
many	TRBV29-1	-	TRBJ1-2	TGCAGCGTTGTAGGTTTTAGCTATGGCTACACCTTC	CSVVGFSYGYTF
many	TRBV12-3/TRBV12-4	TRBD2	TRBJ2-3	TGTGCCAGCAGTCCCCGACTAGCGGGGGGGCTGGATACGCAGTATTTT	CASSPRLAGGLDTQYF